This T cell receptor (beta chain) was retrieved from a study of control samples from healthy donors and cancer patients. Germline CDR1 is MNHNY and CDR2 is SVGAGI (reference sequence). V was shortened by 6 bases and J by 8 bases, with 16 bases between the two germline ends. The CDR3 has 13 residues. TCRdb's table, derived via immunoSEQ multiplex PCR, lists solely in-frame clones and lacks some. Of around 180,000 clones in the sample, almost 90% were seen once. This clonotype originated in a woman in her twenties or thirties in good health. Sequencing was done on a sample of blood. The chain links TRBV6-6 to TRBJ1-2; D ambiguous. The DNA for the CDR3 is TGTGCCAGCAGCCCCCAGACCCGGGGAGGCTACACCTTC. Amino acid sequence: CASSPQTRGGYTF.